The T cell receptor beta chain under discussion was sequenced for a study of cytomegalovirus exposure and HLA in healthy donors. CDR1 MDHEN and CDR2 SYDVKM come from the germline V gene. The V gene lost 4 bases and the J gene lost 0 bases, with 10 bases spanning the gap. The CDR3 sequence is 14 residues long. The PCR contained 60 Vbeta and 13 Jbeta primers. The table came from immunoSEQ multiplex PCR; TCRdb's copy has only in-frame clones and leaves some out. The table has roughly 170,000 clones, around 80% seen once. The chain has TRBV28 and TRBJ2-7; D is uncertain. Sequencing was done on a sample of PBMCs. This TCR was sampled from a woman aged 30 to 39 in good health and CMV-seropositive. The DNA for the CDR3 is TGTGCCAGCAGTTCGTACAGTGACTCCTACGAGCAGTACTTC. Translation: CASSSYSDSYEQYF.